This TCR beta chain was observed in a study of T cells in tuberculosis (dated by TCRdb to 2017 to 2018). As for the study more broadly: In the study, CD1B tetramers and high-throughput TCR immunosequencing were combined to characterize T cells specific for the mycobacterial lipid antigen glucose monomycolate (GMM). A South African clinical cohort compared IGRA-negative adolescents, IGRA-positive adolescents with latent tuberculosis and adults with active tuberculosis, fewer than 12 per group. PBMC from active tuberculosis patients were archived either before standard anti-tuberculosis treatment began or within 7 days of its start. Study-wide conclusions, independent of this receptor: The smaller NN-distances were partly driven by shorter CDR3-alpha lengths in active tuberculosis patients, and the difference for TCR-beta did not reach statistical significance. Clinical samples were selected based on which cryopreserved specimens were available, and the active tuberculosis cases were adults whereas the controls were adolescents. A classifier using the diverse GMM-specific repertoire reached 87% accuracy (AUROC roughly 0.9), compared with around 70% accuracy using GEM motif frequencies. Active tuberculosis TCR-alpha repertoires showed smaller mean NN-distances to GMM-specific TCRs than IGRA-negative controls, suggesting clonal expansion of these TCRs.

On this clone itself: Its antigen has not been determined. Base qualities are not recorded, but no much larger clone differs from it by a single base.

The germline V gene yields MNHEY for CDR1 and SVGAGI for CDR2. The CDR3 contains 15 residues, cysteine and phenylalanine counted. Only CDR3 DNA is held: 45 bases, read in frame from base 1. The germline V and J ends show losses of 4 bases and 4 bases respectively, and no gene match explains 8 bases of the junction. This specimen's time point label, interpreted: new active TB diagnosis, blood taken before or within 7 days of starting treatment. The active tuberculosis patients were newly diagnosed, HIV-seronegative South African adults aged 18 years or older. Confirmation of active tuberculosis was obtained by positive sputum smear microscopy and/or positive M. tuberculosis culture. Immunosequencing was performed on unsorted cryopreserved PBMC and covered 100,000 or so T cells per clinical donor on average. TCR libraries were generated with the immunoSEQ multiplex PCR assay, using TCR-beta and/or TCR-alpha/delta assays for each sample. The Illumina high-throughput platform was used to sequence the amplified TCR libraries. From the authors' description of their analysis: Clustering and dimensionality reduction relied on pairwise TCRdist distances among GMM-specific receptors from T cells that were either sorted ex vivo or expanded in vitro. Each clinical repertoire was assigned a mean NN-distance score, defined as the average TCRdist to the nearest 10% of tetramer-positive reference sequences. GEM TCR motif frequency was calculated as the fraction of unique TCRs that matched known GEM sequences in V/J usage and CDR3 length. Linear discriminant analysis with leave-one-out cross-validation, implemented in scikit-learn, was used to classify active tuberculosis. Not all clones reach the TCRdb copy of this immuneACCESS table, which keeps in-frame sequences only. Checked studies attribute under half of the gap to unresolved V genes and leave the rest unexplained. V, J and clone size reflect that table, while D and trimming were determined from the DNA. The sample table shows under 50,000 clones, and roughly 94% are seen once. Clones ranked in the top ten supply roughly 4% of the sample.

This chain joins TRBV6-5 to TRBJ2-3, with 7 bases in between that match TRBD2. The sequenced sample was PBMCs, obtained at tuberculosis diagnosis. This clonotype was sampled from an adult with tuberculosis. The DNA sequence is as follows: TGTGCCAGCAGTTCCGCGCGGGGGAGGGCAGATACGCAGTATTTT. This encodes CASSSARGRADTQYF.